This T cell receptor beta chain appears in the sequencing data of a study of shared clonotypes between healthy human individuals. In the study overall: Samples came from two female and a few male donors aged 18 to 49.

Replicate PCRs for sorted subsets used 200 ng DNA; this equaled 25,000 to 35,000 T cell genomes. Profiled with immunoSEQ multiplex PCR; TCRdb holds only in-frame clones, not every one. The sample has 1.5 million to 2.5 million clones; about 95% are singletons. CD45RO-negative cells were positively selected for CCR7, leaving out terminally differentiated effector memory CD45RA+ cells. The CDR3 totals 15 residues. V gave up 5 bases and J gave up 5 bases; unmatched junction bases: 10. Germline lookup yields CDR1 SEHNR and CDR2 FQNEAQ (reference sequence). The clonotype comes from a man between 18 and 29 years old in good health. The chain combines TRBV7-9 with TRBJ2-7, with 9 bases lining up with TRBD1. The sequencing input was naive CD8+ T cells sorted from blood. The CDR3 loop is CASSTLGTGSHEQYF. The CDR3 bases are TGTGCCAGCAGCACGCTCGGGACAGGGTCCCACGAGCAGTACTTC.